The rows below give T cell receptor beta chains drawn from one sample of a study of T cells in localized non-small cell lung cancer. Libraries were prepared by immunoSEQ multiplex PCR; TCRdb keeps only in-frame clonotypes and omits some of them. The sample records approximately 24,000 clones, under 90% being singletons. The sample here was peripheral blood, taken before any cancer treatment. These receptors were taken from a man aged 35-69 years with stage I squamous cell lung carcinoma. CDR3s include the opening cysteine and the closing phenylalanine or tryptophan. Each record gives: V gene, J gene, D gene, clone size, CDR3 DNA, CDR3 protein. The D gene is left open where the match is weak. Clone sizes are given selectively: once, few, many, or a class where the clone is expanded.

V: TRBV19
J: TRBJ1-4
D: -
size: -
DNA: TGTGCCAGTAGTATAGGTCCCGCAACTAATGAAAAACTGTTTTTT
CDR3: CASSIGPATNEKLFF

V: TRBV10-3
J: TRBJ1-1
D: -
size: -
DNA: TGTGCCATCAGTGAGATACCGACGGGGGAATGGACTGAAGCTTTCTTT
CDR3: CAISEIPTGEWTEAFF

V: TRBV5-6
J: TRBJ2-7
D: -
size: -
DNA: TGTGCCAGCAGCTTGGACCGAACCAGGCCCCACGAGCAGTACTTC
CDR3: CASSLDRTRPHEQYF

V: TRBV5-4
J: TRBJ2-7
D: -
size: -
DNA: TGTGCCAGCAGCTATACTCAGGGACCCTACGAGCAGTACTTC
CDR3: CASSYTQGPYEQYF

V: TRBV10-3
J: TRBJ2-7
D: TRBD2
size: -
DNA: TGTGCCATCAGTGAGTCGAGGACTAGCGTTCCCGAGCAGTACTTC
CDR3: CAISESRTSVPEQYF

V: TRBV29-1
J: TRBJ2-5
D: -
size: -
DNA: TGCAGCGTTGAGGCAAACCAAGAGACCCAGTACTTC
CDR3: CSVEANQETQYF

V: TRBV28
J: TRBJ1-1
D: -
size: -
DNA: TGTGCCAGCAGTTTATACGGACCCACGAACACTGAAGCTTTCTTT
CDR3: CASSLYGPTNTEAFF

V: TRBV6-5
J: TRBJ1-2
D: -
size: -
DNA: TGTGCCAGCAGTTCCACTATACAGCAGGCTAACTATGGCTACACCTTC
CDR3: CASSSTIQQANYGYTF

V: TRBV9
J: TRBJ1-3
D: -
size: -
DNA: TGTGCCAGCAGCGCGGAGGGACGGAGTGGAAACACCATATATTTT
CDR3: CASSAEGRSGNTIYF

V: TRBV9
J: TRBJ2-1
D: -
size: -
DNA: TGTGCCAGCAGCGTGGGAGGGGGCCCCTACAGGGTGGGCAATGAGCAGTTCTTC
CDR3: CASSVGGGPYRVGNEQFF

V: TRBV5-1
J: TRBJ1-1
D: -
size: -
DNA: TGCGCCAGCAGCTTCAACGGGCAGGCCGGCACTGAAGCTTTCTTT
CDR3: CASSFNGQAGTEAFF

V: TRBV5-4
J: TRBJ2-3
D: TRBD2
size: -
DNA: TGTGCCAGCAGCTTGACTAGCGGGGGAACAGATACGCAGTATTTT
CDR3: CASSLTSGGTDTQYF

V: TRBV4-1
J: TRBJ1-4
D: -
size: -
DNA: TGCGCCAGCAGCCAAGAGGGCCAGGGAGTGGGGGATGAAAAACTGTTTTTT
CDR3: CASSQEGQGVGDEKLFF

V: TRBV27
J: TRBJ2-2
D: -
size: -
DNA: TGTGCCAGCAGTGAAATGGCCCCTCGGGCCACCGGGGAGCTGTTTTTT
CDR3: CASSEMAPRATGELFF

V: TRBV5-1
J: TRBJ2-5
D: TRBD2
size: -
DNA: TGCGCCAGCAGCTTAGGCGGGGGGAGAGAGACCCAGTACTTC
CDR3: CASSLGGGRETQYF

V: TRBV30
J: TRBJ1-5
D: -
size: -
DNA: TGTGCCTGGAGCTTAGACAGCGATCAGCCCCAGCATTTT
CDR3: CAWSLDSDQPQHF

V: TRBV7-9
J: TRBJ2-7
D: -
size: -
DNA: TGTGCCAGCAGCCCCATTACAGGGTGGGTCTCCTACGAGCAGTACTTC
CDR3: CASSPITGWVSYEQYF

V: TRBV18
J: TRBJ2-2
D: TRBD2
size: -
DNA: TGTGCCAGCTCACAAGGACTAGCGGAGACCGGGGAGCTGTTTTTT
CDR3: CASSQGLAETGELFF

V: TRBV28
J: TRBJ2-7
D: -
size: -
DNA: TGTGCCAGCAGCACCGAAGCTTCGTCGGCAAACTTATACGAGCAGTACTTC
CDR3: CASSTEASSANLYEQYF

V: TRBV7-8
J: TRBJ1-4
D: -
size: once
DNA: TGTGCCAGCAGCTTAGAAGCCCGGGAGCGAGAAAAACTGTTTTTT
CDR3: CASSLEAREREKLFF

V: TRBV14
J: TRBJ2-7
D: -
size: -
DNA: TGTGCCAGCAGCCAAGAGGCAGGTCCCTACGAGCAGTACTTC
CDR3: CASSQEAGPYEQYF

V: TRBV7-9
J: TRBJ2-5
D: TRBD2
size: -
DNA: TGTGCCAGCAGCTTAGTGCTAGCGGGCCAAGAGACCCAGTACTTC
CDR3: CASSLVLAGQETQYF

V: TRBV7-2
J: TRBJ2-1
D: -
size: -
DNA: TGTGCCAGCAGCTTTCGAGCGGGACAGAGCCTTAATGAGCAGTTCTTC
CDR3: CASSFRAGQSLNEQFF

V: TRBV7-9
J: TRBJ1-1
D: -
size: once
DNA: TGTGCCAGCAGCTTACCGCAGTTCCCTGAAGCTTTCTTT
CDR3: CASSLPQFPEAFF

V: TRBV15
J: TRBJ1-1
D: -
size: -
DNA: TGTGCCACCAGCATCGCTAAACGGAACACTGAAGCTTTCTTT
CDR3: CATSIAKRNTEAFF

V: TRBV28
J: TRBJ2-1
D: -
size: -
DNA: TGTGCCAGCATCTCGGGGGACTCCTACAATGAGCAGTTCTTC
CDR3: CASISGDSYNEQFF

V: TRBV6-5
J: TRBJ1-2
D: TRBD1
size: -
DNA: TGTGCCAGCACCAACTGGGGCAGGGGGCGGGATGGCTACACCTTC
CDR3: CASTNWGRGRDGYTF

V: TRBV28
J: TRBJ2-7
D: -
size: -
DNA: TGTGCCAGCAGTTTAAGAGGGTACGAGCAGTACTTC
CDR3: CASSLRGYEQYF

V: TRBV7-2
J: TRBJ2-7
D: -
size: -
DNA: TGTGCCAGCACCAATCGTCTGGGGATTAGGCAGTACTTC
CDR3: CASTNRLGIRQYF

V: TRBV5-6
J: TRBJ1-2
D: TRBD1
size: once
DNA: TGTGCCAGCAGCCCCCTGGGCAGGGGGCTACCTAACTATGGCTACACCTTC
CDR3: CASSPLGRGLPNYGYTF

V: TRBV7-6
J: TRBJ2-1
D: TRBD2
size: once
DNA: TGTGCCAGCAGTCCTAGCGGGCCTAGCTCCTACAATGAGCAGTTCTTC
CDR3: CASSPSGPSSYNEQFF

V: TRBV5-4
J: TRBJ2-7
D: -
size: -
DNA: TGTGCCAGCAGCTTGTACCCTGACGAGCAGTACTTC
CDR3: CASSLYPDEQYF

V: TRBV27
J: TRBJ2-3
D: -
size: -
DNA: TGTGCCAGCAGCCGGGTCCTTCCTAGCACAGATACGCAGTATTTT
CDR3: CASSRVLPSTDTQYF

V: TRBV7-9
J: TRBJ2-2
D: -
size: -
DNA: TGTGCCAGCAGCACAACCGGGACCCAGGGGGAGCTGTTTTTT
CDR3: CASSTTGTQGELFF

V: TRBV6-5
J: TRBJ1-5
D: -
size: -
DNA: TGTGCCAGCGGAGCGATAAATCAGCCCCAGCATTTT
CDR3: CASGAINQPQHF

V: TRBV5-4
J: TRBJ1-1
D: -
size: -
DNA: TGTGCCAGCAGCCCCCCACGGGCAGGTGAAGCTTTCTTT
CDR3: CASSPPRAGEAFF

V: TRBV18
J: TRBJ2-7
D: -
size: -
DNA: TGTGCCAGCTCACGACAGCCGGATTACGAGCAGTACTTC
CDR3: CASSRQPDYEQYF

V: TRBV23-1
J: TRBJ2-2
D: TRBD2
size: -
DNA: TGCGCCAGCAGTCCACCCGGGACTAGCGGGGGGGCATGGACCGGGGAGCTGTTTTTT
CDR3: CASSPPGTSGGAWTGELFF

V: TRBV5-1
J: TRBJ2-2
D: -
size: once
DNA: TGCGCCAGCAGCATCCGACAGGCTAACACCGGGGAGCTGTTTTTT
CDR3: CASSIRQANTGELFF

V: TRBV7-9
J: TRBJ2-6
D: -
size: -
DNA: TGTGCCAGCAGCCAGAGGGTCGGGGCCAACGTCCTGACTTTC
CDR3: CASSQRVGANVLTF

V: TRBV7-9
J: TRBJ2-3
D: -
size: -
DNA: TGTGCCAGCAGCCCGGACGGAGTTGGGCTGGGTACGCAGTATTTT
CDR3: CASSPDGVGLGTQYF

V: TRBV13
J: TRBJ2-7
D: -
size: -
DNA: TGTGCCAGCAGCAGTCGAAGGCCCGTAGACGAGCAGTACTTC
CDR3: CASSSRRPVDEQYF

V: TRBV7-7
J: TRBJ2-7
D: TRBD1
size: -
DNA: TGTGCCAGCAGCACGGGACAGGGCTACGAGCAGTACTTC
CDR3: CASSTGQGYEQYF

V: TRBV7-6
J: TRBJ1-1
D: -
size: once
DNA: TGTGCCAGCAGCTTATCGGCAGCAAGCAACACTGAAGCTTTCTTT
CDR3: CASSLSAASNTEAFF

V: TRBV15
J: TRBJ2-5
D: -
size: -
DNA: TGTGCCACCAGCAACCAGGGGATCCAAGAGACCCAGTACTTC
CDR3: CATSNQGIQETQYF

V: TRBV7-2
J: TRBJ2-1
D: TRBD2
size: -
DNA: TGTGCCAGCAGGCGACTAGCGGGGGGATGGAATGAGCAGTTCTTC
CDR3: CASRRLAGGWNEQFF

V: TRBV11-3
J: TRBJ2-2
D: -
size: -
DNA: TGTGCCAGCAGCTTTCAGTCGGCGGGCGGGGAGCTGTTTTTT
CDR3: CASSFQSAGGELFF

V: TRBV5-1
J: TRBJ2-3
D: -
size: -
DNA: TGCGCCAGCAGCTTGGGACCCCCCACAGATACGCAGTATTTT
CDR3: CASSLGPPTDTQYF

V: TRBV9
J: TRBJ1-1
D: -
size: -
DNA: TGTGCCAGCAGCGTAGGGGGATTTGGGGTCACTGAAGCTTTCTTT
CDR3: CASSVGGFGVTEAFF

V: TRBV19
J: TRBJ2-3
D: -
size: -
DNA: TGTGCCAGTACCATGGGCTGGGGGGGCCCCCCAGATACGCAGTATTTT
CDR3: CASTMGWGGPPDTQYF

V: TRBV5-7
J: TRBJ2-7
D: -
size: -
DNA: TGTGCCAGCAGCTCCACAGAGTCCTCTTCCTCCGAGCAGTACTTC
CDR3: CASSSTESSSSEQYF

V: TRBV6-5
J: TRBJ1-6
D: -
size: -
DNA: TGTGCCAGCAGTTACTCGGGGGGCTCGGAACCCCTCCACTTT
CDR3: CASSYSGGSEPLHF

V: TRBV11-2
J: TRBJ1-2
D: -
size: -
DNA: TGTGCCAGCAGCCCAGGGTCTTCCGCGTATTATGGCTACACCTTC
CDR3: CASSPGSSAYYGYTF

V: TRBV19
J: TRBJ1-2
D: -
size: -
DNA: TGTGCCAGTACCACCCTGGAGGGGGGCGGCTACACCTTC
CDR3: CASTTLEGGGYTF